This is a list of T cell receptor beta chains from one sample in a study of T-cell reconstitution after alpha-beta-depleted transplantation in children. TCRdb used MiXCR to reprocess the PCR reads, holding one entry per CDR3 protein. The table shows 73,000 or so distinct CDR3 sequences, with 4% to 5% occurring only once. The specimen comprised PBMCs, mostly from graft donor cells, sampled 180 days after TCRalphabeta/CD19-depleted stem cell transplant. These receptors all come from a boy under three years old who had a stem cell transplant for acute myeloid leukemia, so the T cells may come from the graft donor. Both conserved end residues are part of each CDR3. Size is omitted from some rows. Given values are once, few, many or a class for expanded clones.

j_gene	abundance	len	v_gene	CDR3aa
TRBJ2-2	many	17	TRBV20-1	CSARGPGAGANTGELFF
TRBJ1-1	many	15	TRBV7-6	CASSLAATTNTEAFF
TRBJ2-1	many	17	TRBV12-3/TRBV12-4	CASSFQPLAGVINEQFF
TRBJ2-1	many	16	TRBV12-3/TRBV12-4	CASSLGQPSSYNEQFF
TRBJ2-1	many	15	TRBV6-2/TRBV6-3	CASSTVPAALGEQFF
TRBJ2-1	many	15	TRBV15	CATSRDYGRYNEQFF
TRBJ2-5	many	15	TRBV20-1	CSARHRPYGRETQYF
TRBJ2-7	many	14	TRBV7-2	CASSPQIGAYEQYF
TRBJ1-3	many	11	TRBV30	CAWGSGNTIYF
TRBJ2-1	many	15	TRBV5-1	CASSFNRGPYNEQFF
TRBJ2-7	many	17	TRBV11-3	CASSLFPRGQGFHEQYF
TRBJ1-5	many	15	TRBV6-2/TRBV6-3	CASRRGTDSNQPQHF
TRBJ2-7	many	12	TRBV30	CALDRGAYEQYF
TRBJ2-1	many	13	TRBV5-1	CASGVGDNNEQFF
TRBJ2-3	many	13	TRBV24-1	CATSAPRTDTQYF
TRBJ2-3	many	14	TRBV20-1	CSAPYPRGTDTQYF
TRBJ1-2	many	13	TRBV12-3/TRBV12-4	CASSRGQGGGYTF
TRBJ1-5	many	16	TRBV7-9	CASSLGTGSRNQPQHF
TRBJ1-6	many	13	TRBV20-1	CSAGVGKNSPLHF
TRBJ1-1	many	16	TRBV6-5	CASSGLGAGDDTEAFF
TRBJ1-2	many	14	TRBV27	CASSPPGRTLSYTF
TRBJ1-6	many	16	TRBV20-1	CSARERRAVYNSPLHF
TRBJ2-3	many	16	TRBV5-1	CASSLGARSPTDTQYF
TRBJ1-3	-	16	TRBV19	CASRQGAERSGNTIYF
TRBJ1-2	many	14	TRBV5-1	CASSLERDNYGYTF
TRBJ2-6	many	20	TRBV3-1	CASSQDPGTGATSGANVLTF
TRBJ1-1	many	14	TRBV29-1	CSVESLAVNTEAFF
TRBJ2-1	many	15	TRBV5-1	CASSLGYTSYNEQFF
TRBJ2-7	many	12	TRBV6-2/TRBV6-3	CASSSLGSSSNF
TRBJ2-3	-	13	TRBV5-4	CASSRNREYTQYF
TRBJ1-6	many	13	TRBV30	CAWRFSYNSPLHF
TRBJ2-1	many	15	TRBV19	CASSITGAIYNEQFF
TRBJ2-2	many	15	TRBV12-3/TRBV12-4	CASSLHRGGTGELFF
TRBJ2-3	many	18	TRBV7-2	CASSLVEWASGATDTQYF